This TCR beta chain was identified during a study of beta chain features in type 1 diabetes. From germline, CDR1 is SGDLS and CDR2 YYNGEE. J gave up 0 bases and V 0 bases, and 0 bases lay outside the gene matches. This CDR3 is built from 16 residues. What was sequenced were expressed TCRB transcripts, since all of the isolated RNA had been reverse transcribed. Sequencing used immunoSEQ multiplex PCR; TCRdb keeps in-frame clones, though not all of them. The table records about 900,000 clones, roughly 15% of them present only once. The sequence came from a woman younger than 30 in good health. The specimen was naive CD4+ T cells from blood. The rearrangement joins TRBV9 to TRBJ2-2; 9 bases line up with TRBD1. The CDR3 region has the DNA TGTGCCAGCAGCGTAGGACAGGGGGCGAACACCGGGGAGCTGTTTTTT. Its translation is CASSVGQGANTGELFF.